Each of the 4 T cell receptor beta chains below was sequenced from the same sample in a study of T cells in Graves' hyperthyroidism and ophthalmopathy. Authors of the study amplified TCR beta CDR3 regions from RNA transcripts. First-round RT-PCR of the TCR CDR3 relied on the HTBI primer set. TCRdb fed the multiplex PCR reads into MiXCR, producing one record per CDR3 protein. The sample has around 370,000 distinct CDR3 sequences; approximately 17% are singletons. The specimen sequenced was blood. Receptor source: a man between 18 and 29 years old with Graves' ophthalmopathy.

The J gene is TRBJ2-2, the V gene TRBV7-9; 9 bases are a match to TRBD1. Trimming removed 5 bases from V and 7 bases from J; junction bases left unmatched: 5. CDR3 length equals 14 residues. The germline gives CDR1 SEHNR, CDR2 FQNEAQ (reference sequence). CDR3 protein: CASSTTGGYGELFF. The CDR3, as DNA: TGTGCCAGCAGCACCACAGGGGGCTACGGGGAGCTGTTTTTT.

At least ten counts were recorded for this clonotype. The gene calls are TRBV11-2 and TRBJ1-1; possibly TRBD1 for D (5 bases). The V gene's germline CDR1 is SGHAT and CDR2 FQNNGV. Trimming took 3 bases from V and 2 from J, leaving 16 bases between them. There are 16 residues in the CDR3. The CDR3 sequence: CASSLGPHLGNTEAFF. The CDR3 coding sequence is TGTGCCAGCAGCTTGGGACCTCACCTAGGCAACACTGAAGCTTTCTTT. The whole variable domain, filled in from reference TRBV11-2 and TRBJ1-1, reads EAGVAQSPRYKIIEKRQSVAFWCNPISGHATLYWYQQILGQGPKLLIQFQNNGVVDDSQLPKDRFSAERLKGVDSTLKIQPAKLEDSAVYLCASSLGPHLGNTEAFFGQGTRLTVV.

This clonotype was seen just once. The chain employs TRBV3-1 and TRBJ1-1; D is undetermined. Germline CDR1 reads LGHDT; CDR2 reads YNNKEL (reference sequence). V was trimmed by 2 bases and J by 1 base, leaving 8 bases between them. This CDR3 is 14 amino acids long. CDR3 sequence reads: CASSQLISNTEAFF. CDR3 sequence (DNA): TGTGCCAGCAGCCAACTTATCTCGAACACTGAAGCTTTCTTT.

This clonotype turned up a few times. The V call is TRBV7-7, the J call TRBJ2-7; D is unresolved. Looked up from germline, CDR1 is SSHAT and CDR2 is FNYEAQ (reference sequence). The CDR3 totals 17 residues. Trimming removed 5 bases from V and 0 bases from J, with 20 bases in between. CDR3 DNA: TGTGCCAGCAGCCCCTACCCCAAGGGCAAAAGCTCCTACGAGCAGTACTTC. It specifies CASSPYPKGKSSYEQYF.